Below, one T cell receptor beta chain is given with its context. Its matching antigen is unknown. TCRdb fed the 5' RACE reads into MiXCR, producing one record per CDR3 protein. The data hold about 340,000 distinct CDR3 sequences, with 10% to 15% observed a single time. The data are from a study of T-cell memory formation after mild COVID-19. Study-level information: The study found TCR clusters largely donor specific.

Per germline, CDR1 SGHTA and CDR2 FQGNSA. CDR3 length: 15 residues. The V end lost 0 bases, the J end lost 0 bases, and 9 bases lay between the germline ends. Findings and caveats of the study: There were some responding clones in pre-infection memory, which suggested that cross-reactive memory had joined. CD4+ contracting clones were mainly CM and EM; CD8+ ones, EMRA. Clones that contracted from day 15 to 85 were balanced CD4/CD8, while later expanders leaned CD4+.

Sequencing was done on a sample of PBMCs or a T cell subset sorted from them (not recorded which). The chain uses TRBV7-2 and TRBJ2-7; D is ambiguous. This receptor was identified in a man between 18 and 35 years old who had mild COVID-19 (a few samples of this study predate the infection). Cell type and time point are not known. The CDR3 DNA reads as TGTGCCAGCAGCTTAGCGCGTAGCTACTCCTACGAGCAGTACTTC. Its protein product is CASSLARSYSYEQYF.